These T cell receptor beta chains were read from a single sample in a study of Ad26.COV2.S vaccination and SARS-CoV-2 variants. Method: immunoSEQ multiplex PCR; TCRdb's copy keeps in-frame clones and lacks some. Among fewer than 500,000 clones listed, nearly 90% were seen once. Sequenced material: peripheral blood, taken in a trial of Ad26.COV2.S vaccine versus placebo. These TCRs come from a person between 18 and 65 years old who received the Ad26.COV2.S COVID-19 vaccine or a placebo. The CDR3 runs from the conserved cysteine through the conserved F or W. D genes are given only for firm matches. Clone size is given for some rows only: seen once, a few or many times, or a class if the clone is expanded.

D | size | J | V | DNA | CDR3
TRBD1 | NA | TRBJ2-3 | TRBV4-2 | TGTGCCAGCAGCCTCCGGACAGGGGCAGATACGCAGTATTTT | CASSLRTGADTQYF
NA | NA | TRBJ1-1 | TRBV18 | TGTGCCAGCTCACCACGTGTGACAGTCACTGAAGCTTTCTTT | CASSPRVTVTEAFF
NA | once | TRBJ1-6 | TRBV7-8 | TGTGCCAGCAGCTTAGGTTTGCGGGGGTTTCAATCACCCCTCCACTTT | CASSLGLRGFQSPLHF
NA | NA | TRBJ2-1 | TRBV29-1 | TGCAGTGGGGCGGGGTATGAGCAGTTCTTC | CSGAGYEQFF
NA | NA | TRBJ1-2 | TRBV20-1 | TGCACTGCTGGGGCTAACTATGGCTACACCTTC | CTAGANYGYTF
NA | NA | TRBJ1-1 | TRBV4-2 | TGTGCCAGCAGCCAAGAAGGCCCGAAGGGGCTAGGAGTGAACACTGAAGCTTTCTTT | CASSQEGPKGLGVNTEAFF
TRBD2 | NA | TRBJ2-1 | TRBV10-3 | TGTGCCTCTTCAGCGGGATCGTACAATGAGCAGTTCTTC | CASSAGSYNEQFF
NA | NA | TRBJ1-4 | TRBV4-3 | TGCGCCAGCAGCCCCAGAGTCTCAGGATCAGCAACTAATGAAAAACTGTTTTTT | CASSPRVSGSATNEKLFF
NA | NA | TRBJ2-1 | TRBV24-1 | TGTGCCACCAGTGATTTGGCACCCAGGGCGGGAAACCAACCCTACAATGAGCAGTTCTTC | CATSDLAPRAGNQPYNEQFF
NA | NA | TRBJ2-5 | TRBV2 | TGTGCCAGCAAAGAAGCGGGTGCCCAGTACTTC | CASKEAGAQYF
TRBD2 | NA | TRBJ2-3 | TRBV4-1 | TGCGCCAGCAGCCAAACCTGGCTCCCGGGACTAGCGACAGATACGCAGTATTTT | CASSQTWLPGLATDTQYF
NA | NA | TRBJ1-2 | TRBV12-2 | TGTGCAAGTCGCTTAGGGGTTCGGGACAGAGACTCGACTAACTATGGCTACACCTTC | CASRLGVRDRDSTNYGYTF
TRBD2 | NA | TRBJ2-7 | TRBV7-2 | TGTGCCAGCAGCTTGGAAGCGGGGGCCTACGAGCAGTACTTC | CASSLEAGAYEQYF
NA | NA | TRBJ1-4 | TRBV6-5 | TGTGCCAGCAGTTTAGATCTCAGAGGCGAAAAACTGTTTTTT | CASSLDLRGEKLFF
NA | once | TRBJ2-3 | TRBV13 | TGTGCCAGCAGCTCCCTATTTATGCAACCCAAGCAGTATTTT | CASSSLFMQPKQYF
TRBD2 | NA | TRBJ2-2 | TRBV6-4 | TGTGCCAGCAGTGACTCTAGCGGGAGGGCCACCGGGGAGCTGTTTTTT | CASSDSSGRATGELFF
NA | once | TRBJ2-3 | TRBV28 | TGTGCCAGTACAGGTGAGGGCACAGATACGCAGTATTTT | CASTGEGTDTQYF
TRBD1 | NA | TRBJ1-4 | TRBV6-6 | TGTGCCAGCACGGGGGGACAGGTTTTTGCTAATGAAAAACTGTTTTTT | CASTGGQVFANEKLFF
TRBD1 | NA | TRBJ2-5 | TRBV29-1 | TGCAGCGCCGGGACAGGACAAGAGACCCAGTACTTC | CSAGTGQETQYF
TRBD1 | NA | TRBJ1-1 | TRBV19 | TGTGCCAGTAGTACCGGACAGGGGAACACTGAAGCTTTCTTT | CASSTGQGNTEAFF
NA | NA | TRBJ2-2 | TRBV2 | TGTGCCAGCAGAAACAGGGATGGCACCGGGGAGCTGTTTTTT | CASRNRDGTGELFF
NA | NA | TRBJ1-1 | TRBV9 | TGTGCCAGCAGCGTATCGGTGAACACTGAAGCTTTCTTT | CASSVSVNTEAFF
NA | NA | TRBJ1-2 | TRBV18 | TGTGCCAGCTCACCGGACAACCTTTATGGCTACACCTTC | CASSPDNLYGYTF
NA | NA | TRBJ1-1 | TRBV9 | TGTGCCAGCAGCTCCCGGTTGAACACTGAAGCTTTCTTT | CASSSRLNTEAFF
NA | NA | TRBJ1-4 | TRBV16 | TGTGCCAGCAGCCATTGGGTGGAAAAACTGTTTTTT | CASSHWVEKLFF
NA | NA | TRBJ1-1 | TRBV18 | TGTGCCAGCTCACCACCGGGCATCGCTGAAGCTTTCTTT | CASSPPGIAEAFF
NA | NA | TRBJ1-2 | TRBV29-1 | TGCAGCGTTGAAGCCCGAAACCCCCAGGGGATCTCCGGTGGCTACACCTTC | CSVEARNPQGISGGYTF
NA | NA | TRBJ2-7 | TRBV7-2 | TGTGCCAGCAGCTTAGAGTGGGGGCTCTACGAGCAGTACTTC | CASSLEWGLYEQYF
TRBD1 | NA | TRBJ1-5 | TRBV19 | TGTGCCAGTAGTATAGATCCGGGACAGGGAAGAGGAAATCAGCCCCAGCATTTT | CASSIDPGQGRGNQPQHF
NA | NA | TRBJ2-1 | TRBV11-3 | TGTGCCAGCGGCTGGGATGGGAATGAGCAGTTCTTC | CASGWDGNEQFF
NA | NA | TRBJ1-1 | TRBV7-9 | TGTGCCAGCAGCCTCCGGACGAACACTGAAGCTTTCTTT | CASSLRTNTEAFF
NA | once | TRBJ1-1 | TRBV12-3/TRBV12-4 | TGTGCCAGCAGTTTGGTCTACTCTGAAGCTTTCTTT | CASSLVYSEAFF
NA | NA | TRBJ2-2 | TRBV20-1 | TGCAGTGCTAGTCTTCCAGGATTCGATACTGGGGAGCTGTTTTTT | CSASLPGFDTGELFF
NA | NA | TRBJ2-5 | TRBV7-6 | TGTGCCAGCAGCCAAAGGGGCGCTGAGGGGACCCAGTACTTC | CASSQRGAEGTQYF
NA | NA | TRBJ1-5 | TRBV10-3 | TGTGCCATCAGTGAGTCGCTATCATGGGGGGCCCGCAATCAGCCCCAGCATTTT | CAISESLSWGARNQPQHF
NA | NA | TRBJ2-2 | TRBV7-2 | TGTGCCAGCAGCTTCGGGGCCACCGGGGAGCTGTTTTTT | CASSFGATGELFF
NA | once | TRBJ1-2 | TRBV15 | TGTGCCACCAGCAGAGATCCAGGGGTTGGCTACACCTTC | CATSRDPGVGYTF
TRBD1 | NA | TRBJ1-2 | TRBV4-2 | TGTGCCAGCAGCCAAGGGGCGTACAGGGGCTATGGCTACACCTTC | CASSQGAYRGYGYTF
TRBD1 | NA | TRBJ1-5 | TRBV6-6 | TGTGCCAGCTGGGACAGGGCGGTTCAGCCCCAGCATTTT | CASWDRAVQPQHF
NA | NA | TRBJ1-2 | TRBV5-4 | TGTGCCAGCAGCTTGGCTACGGCAGGGACCTATGGCTACACCTTC | CASSLATAGTYGYTF
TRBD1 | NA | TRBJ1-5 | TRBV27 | TGTGCCAGCAGTAAGAATACAGGGGGCAATCAGCCCCAGCATTTT | CASSKNTGGNQPQHF
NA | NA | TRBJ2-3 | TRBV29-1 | TGCAGCGTTGCCAGCTTCCTCCTTGATACGCAGTATTTT | CSVASFLLDTQYF
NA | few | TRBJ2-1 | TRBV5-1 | TGCGCCAGCAGCCGAGACACCGGGAATGAGCAGTTCTTC | CASSRDTGNEQFF
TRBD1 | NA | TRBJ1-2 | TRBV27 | TGTGCCAGCAGTCCTGACAGGGCTAACTATGGCTACACCTTC | CASSPDRANYGYTF
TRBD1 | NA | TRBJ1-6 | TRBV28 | TGTGCCGGCCCCGACAGGGCGCTGCCCCTCCACTTT | CAGPDRALPLHF
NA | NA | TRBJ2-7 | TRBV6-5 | TGTGCCAGCAGTTCCGTCTACGAGCAGTACTTC | CASSSVYEQYF
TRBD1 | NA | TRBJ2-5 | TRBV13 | TGTGCCAGCAGCGCCGGGACAGGGTGGCAGACCCAGTACTTC | CASSAGTGWQTQYF
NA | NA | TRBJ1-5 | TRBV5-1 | TGCGCCAGCAGCTTGGATTTAGGGGGGACCCAGCATTTT | CASSLDLGGTQHF
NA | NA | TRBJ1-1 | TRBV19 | TGTGCCAGTAGCTCATTGAACGGGTGGGAAGCTTTCTTT | CASSSLNGWEAFF
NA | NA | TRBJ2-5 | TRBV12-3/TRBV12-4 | TGTGCCACCTGGGGCCACCCGGGGGAGACCCAGTACTTC | CATWGHPGETQYF
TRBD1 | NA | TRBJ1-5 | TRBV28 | TGTGCCAGCAGGTTATGGGACAGGGATCTTCAGCCCCAGCATTTT | CASRLWDRDLQPQHF
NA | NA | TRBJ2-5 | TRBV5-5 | TGTGCCAGCAGCTTGACCCGGCGGGGTAATTCGGAGACCCAGTACTTC | CASSLTRRGNSETQYF
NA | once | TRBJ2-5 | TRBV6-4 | TGTGCCAGCAGTGACTTAGACTGGAAAAGCCAAGAGACCCAGTACTTC | CASSDLDWKSQETQYF
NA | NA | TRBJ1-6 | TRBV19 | TGTGCCAGTAGTATTAAGAAGGTGGTTTCACCCCTCCACTTT | CASSIKKVVSPLHF